This T cell receptor (beta chain) was profiled in a study of response to subunit inactivated influenza vaccine. This clonotype appeared a few times. This CDR3 spans 15 amino acids. V lost 4 bases and J 5 bases, leaving 18 bases between the germline ends. Germline loops: CDR1 SGHRS, CDR2 YFSETQ. TCRdb ran MiXCR on the RT-PCR reads and lists one entry per CDR3 protein. Counted here are around 470,000 distinct CDR3 sequences, around 7.7% occurring once; the ten biggest clones make up 13%. This chain joins TRBV5-1 and TRBJ2-5; D unresolved. The sequence derives from a man in his fifties or sixties who received an inactivated influenza vaccine. The source material was PBMCs from blood, sampled around 25 months after vaccination. This CDR3 is CASSSDFLDRETQYF. DNA of the CDR3: TGCGCCAGCAGCAGCGACTTTCTCGACCGGGAGACCCAGTACTTC.